This passage covers 27 T cell receptor beta chains from one sample sequenced in a study of shared clonotypes between healthy human individuals. Measured with immunoSEQ multiplex PCR; TCRdb has only the in-frame clones, and not every one. The sample comprises 450,000 to 500,000 clones, about 78% of which are singletons, and 9.5% to 15% rests with the top ten. The sequenced sample consisted of PBMCs. The receptors originated from a woman in her thirties or forties in good health. Some clones in this sample may be carry-over from other donors' samples.

The rearrangement uses TRBV11-2 and TRBJ2-3; 7 bases match TRBD2. The germline CDR1 and CDR2 sequences are SGHAT and FQNNGV. With V trimmed by 1 base and J by 4 bases, 11 bases remained unmatched. The CDR3 consists of 17 residues. The CDR3 spells CASSLGVVRSGADTQYF. In nucleotides, the CDR3 is TGTGCCAGCAGCTTAGGGGTTGTGCGGAGCGGGGCAGATACGCAGTATTTT.

This CDR3 is CASSAVADVYEQYF. The CDR3 coding sequence is TGCGCCAGCAGCGCGGTAGCAGACGTCTACGAGCAGTACTTC. The V gene is TRBV5-1, the J gene TRBJ2-5; D remains ambiguous. The J call may be incorrect, as the DNA end agrees better with TRBJ2-7. Germline CDR1 is SGHRS and CDR2 is YFSETQ. This CDR3 region has 14 residues.

J is TRBJ2-1 and V is TRBV11-3; 10 bases align to TRBD2. The CDR3 contains 13 residues. Trimming took 5 bases from V and 10 from J; bases not matched to a gene: 5. The germline V gene encodes CDR1 SGHNT and CDR2 YENEEA. As DNA, the CDR3 is TGTGCCAGCAGCCGAGGACTAGCGGAGGAGCAGTTCTTC. It specifies CASSRGLAEEQFF.

V and J are TRBV30 and TRBJ2-3; D possibly matches TRBD1 or TRBD2 (6 bases each). This CDR3 contains 15 residues. The ends were cut back, 3 bases at V and 4 bases at J, with 17 bases in the middle. Germline V gives CDR1 GTSNPN, CDR2 SVGIG (reference sequence). The DNA of the CDR3 is TGTGCCTGGAGGAAAGTCCTAGGGGGGCCAGATACGCAGTATTTT. It translates to CAWRKVLGGPDTQYF. The variable domain in full, completed from reference TRBV30 and TRBJ2-3, reads SQTIHQWPATLVQPVGSPLSLECTVEGTSNPNLYWYRQAAGRGLQLLFYSVGIGQISSEVPQNLSASRPQDRQFILSSKKLLLSDSGFYLCAWRKVLGGPDTQYFGPGTRLTVL.

The chain couples TRBV28 to TRBJ1-5; D gene ambiguous. The CDR3 has 14 amino acids. CDR1 is MDHEN, CDR2 SYDVKM, per germline. V lost 7 bases and J lost 6, with 16 bases in between. CDR3 amino acids: CASTSAVGFQPQHF. In DNA, the CDR3 is TGTGCCAGCACCTCCGCGGTAGGGTTTCAGCCCCAGCATTTT. Supplemented by reference TRBV28 and TRBJ1-5, the full variable domain reads DVKVTQSSRYLVKRTGEKVFLECVQDMDHENMFWYRQDPGLGLRLIYFSYDVKMKEKGDIPEGYSVSREKKERFSLILESASTNQTSMYLCASTSAVGFQPQHFGDGTRLSIL.

The CDR3, as DNA: TGTGCCAGCAGTTTAGGGTCCCTTCGAACTCTATATGGCTACACCTTC. Its protein is CASSLGSLRTLYGYTF. The chain has TRBV28 and TRBJ1-2; D is unclear. V was cut by 2 bases and J by 5 bases, with 18 bases left in between. Germline V CDR1 and CDR2: MDHEN, SYDVKM. This CDR3 comprises 16 residues.

On this clone: Since a far larger clone is one base different, this is likely a read error. This sample also contains other DNA sequences that code for the same CDR3. This chain joins TRBV29-1 and TRBJ2-7, with D perhaps TRBD2 (6 bases). The CDR3 length is 12 residues. Germline assignment: CDR1 SQVTM and CDR2 ANQGSEA. The CDR3 sequence: CSARDGTYEQYF. CDR3 coding DNA: TGTAGCGCGCGGGACGGAACCTACGAGCAGTACTTC.

The V gene is TRBV5-6, the J gene TRBJ2-6, with D perhaps matching TRBD2 (5 bases). Trimming took off 1 base at V and 0 bases at J, with 17 bases between the two ends. Germline V gene data show CDR1 as SGHDT and CDR2 as YYEEEE. CDR3 length equals 19 residues. The CDR3 region has the DNA TGTGCCAGCAGCTTGCCTCGCGGAGGAGATTTCTCTGGGGCCAACGTCCTGACTTTC. It encodes CASSLPRGGDFSGANVLTF.

This chain joins TRBV30 and TRBJ1-2; D gene unclear. V lost 4 bases and J 0 bases, leaving 9 bases between the germline ends. Germline CDR1 and CDR2: GTSNPN and SVGIG (reference sequence). CDR3 length equals 13 residues. CDR3 residues: CAWIVSPNYGYTF. The CDR3 coding sequence is TGTGCCTGGATTGTGAGTCCTAACTATGGCTACACCTTC.

This clone occurred a few times. This chain joins TRBV20-1 and TRBJ1-1; D remains ambiguous. CDR3 length: 11 residues. Trimming took 4 bases from V and 1 from J, leaving 4 bases between them. Germline values: CDR1 DFQATT, CDR2 SNEGSKA (reference sequence). The CDR3 sequence: CSAMGNTEAFF. The CDR3 coding sequence is TGCAGTGCTATGGGGAACACTGAAGCTTTCTTT.

V is TRBV30 and J is TRBJ2-3, with 11 bases identical to TRBD2. Per germline, CDR1 GTSNPN and CDR2 SVGIG (reference sequence). The V segment lost 2 bases and the J segment 3 bases; nucleotides outside the gene matches: 4. The CDR3 loop spans 15 amino acids. CDR3 loop: CAWSPTSGTTDTQYF. CDR3 sequence (DNA): TGTGCCTGGAGTCCGACTAGCGGGACGACAGATACGCAGTATTTT.

The J gene is TRBJ1-4, the V gene TRBV2, with 7 bases fitting TRBD1. J lost 6 bases, V lost 5 bases, and 6 bases had no gene match. Germline CDR1 SNHLY, CDR2 FYNNEI. This CDR3 comprises 14 residues. CDR3 in DNA: TGTGCCAGCAGTCAACAGGGGTGGGATGAAAAACTGTTTTTT. Residues: CASSQQGWDEKLFF.

The chain combines TRBV19 with TRBJ1-6; D is unresolved. With 0 bases removed from V and 8 bases from J, the gap between germline ends came to 14 bases. The CDR3 consists of 16 residues. The germline CDR1 and CDR2 sequences are LNHDA and SQIVND (reference sequence). The CDR3 loop is CASSIEAPPSDSPLHF. The CDR3 nucleotides read TGTGCCAGTAGTATAGAGGCTCCACCCAGCGATTCACCCCTCCACTTT.

The chain couples TRBV6-4 to TRBJ2-7, with 9 bases matching TRBD1. The germline CDR1 and CDR2 sequences are MRHNA and SNTAGT. CDR3 length equals 17 residues. J lost 0 bases, V lost 6 bases, and 12 bases had no gene match. The CDR3: CASSRDRDILSSYEQYF. As DNA, the CDR3 is TGTGCCAGCAGCCGGGACAGGGACATCCTAAGCTCCTACGAGCAGTACTTC.

This clone was seen only a few times. V gene TRBV7-3 combines with J gene TRBJ2-2; 10 nucleotides match TRBD2. The germline CDR1 and CDR2 sequences are SGHTA and FQGTGA. V gave up 3 bases and J gave up 6 bases; unmatched junction bases: 4. This CDR3 comprises 15 residues. The CDR3 DNA follows: TGTGCCAGCAGCTTCCTAGCGGGAGTTTCCGGGGAGCTGTTTTTT. It specifies CASSFLAGVSGELFF.

The V and J genes are TRBV5-1 and TRBJ2-2, with TRBD1 identical over 9 bases. CDR1 and CDR2 from the germline V gene are SGHRS and YFSETQ. CDR3 length: 16 residues. Losses at the gene ends were 6 bases for V and 4 bases for J; bases not matched to a gene: 10. DNA of the CDR3: TGCGCCAGCAATCAACAGGGGGCTTGGAGCACCGGGGAGCTGTTTTTT. This gives the protein CASNQQGAWSTGELFF.

The V call is TRBV28, the J call TRBJ1-5, with 8 positions matching TRBD1. V trimming: 1 base; J trimming: 7 bases; junction bases outside the gene matches: 6. The CDR3 runs 15 residues. The germline V gene encodes CDR1 MDHEN and CDR2 SYDVKM. The CDR3 DNA is TGTGCCAGCAGTTTATCGACAGGGGTTAGGCAGCCCCAGCATTTT. Translated, it gives CASSLSTGVRQPQHF.

Concerning this clone itself: Other DNA sequences in the same sample also yield this CDR3. The chain recombines TRBV27 with TRBJ1-1; 9 bases map to TRBD1. Germline CDR1 is MNHEY and CDR2 is SMNVEV (reference sequence). The CDR3 loop spans 12 amino acids. Trimming took 6 bases from V and 4 from J; bases not matched to a gene: 0. CDR3 in DNA: TGTGCCAGCAGGACAGGGGGCACTGAAGCTTTCTTT. This codes for CASRTGGTEAFF.

The chain combines TRBV28 with TRBJ1-1; possibly TRBD1 for D (6 bases). Germline V gene data show CDR1 as MDHEN and CDR2 as SYDVKM. CDR3 length: 15 amino acids. Trimming pared 4 bases from V and 4 bases from J, leaving 16 bases between. The CDR3 loop is CASSSLPTGTTEAFF. As DNA, the CDR3 is TGTGCCAGCAGTTCACTTCCTACAGGGACCACTGAAGCTTTCTTT. Together with reference TRBV28 and TRBJ1-1, the CDR3 gives the full variable domain: DVKVTQSSRYLVKRTGEKVFLECVQDMDHENMFWYRQDPGLGLRLIYFSYDVKMKEKGDIPEGYSVSREKKERFSLILESASTNQTSMYLCASSSLPTGTTEAFFGQGTRLTVV.

For this clone: This probably arose from a read error, given a far larger clone one base away. The same CDR3 arises from other DNA sequences in this sample as well. This sequence joins TRBV9 and TRBJ2-7, with TRBD1 matching 7 bases. The CDR3 is 15 amino acids. Germline V gene lookup returns CDR1 SGDLS and CDR2 YYNGEE. The chain's CDR3 is CASSAAGGSSNEQYF. CDR3 nucleotides: TGTGCCAGCAGCGCCGCAGGGGGTTCTTCGAACGAGCAGTATTTC.

This sequence joins TRBV30 and TRBJ1-4, with 7 bases aligning to TRBD1. CDR3 length equals 13 residues. The ends lost 5 bases at V and 0 bases at J; junction bases unmatched: 0. Germline values: CDR1 GTSNPN, CDR2 SVGIG (reference sequence). In nucleotides, the CDR3 is TGTGCCTGGGGGACAGCAACTAATGAAAAACTGTTTTTT. Its translation is CAWGTATNEKLFF.

The rearrangement uses TRBV11-1 and TRBJ2-1; D gene ambiguous. Trimming removed 5 bases from V and 10 bases from J, with 9 bases in between. CDR1 and CDR2 from the germline V gene are SGHAT and FQDESV (reference sequence). This CDR3 contains 11 residues. The CDR3 bases are TGTGCCAGCAGCCCCGGTGGGGAGCAGTTCTTC. Its translation: CASSPGGEQFF. The full variable domain, its missing parts supplied by reference TRBV11-1 and TRBJ2-1, is EAEVAQSPRYKITEKSQAVAFWCDPISGHATLYWYRQILGQGPELLVQFQDESVVDDSQLPKDRFSAERLKGVDSTLKIQPAELGDSAMYLCASSPGGEQFFGPGTRLTVL.

The gene calls are TRBV6-4 and TRBJ2-2, with TRBD2 identical over 10 bases. Trimming at V came to 0 bases and at J to 7 bases, leaving 8 bases not matched to a gene. Germline-derived CDR1 and CDR2 are MRHNA and SNTAGT. The CDR3 extends over 17 amino acids. The CDR3 sequence is CASSDSELSSGSGELFF. The CDR3 DNA sequence: TGTGCCAGCAGTGACTCGGAGTTGTCTAGCGGGAGCGGGGAGCTGTTTTTT.

The CDR3: CASSYDIIPYEQYF. CDR3 DNA sequence: TGTGCCAGCAGCTACGACATTATCCCCTACGAGCAGTACTTC. The chain uses TRBV7-9 and TRBJ2-7; no clear D gene. Trimming removed 4 bases at V and 2 bases at J, with 12 bases between. CDR1 and CDR2 from the germline V gene are SEHNR and FQNEAQ (reference sequence). CDR3 length: 14 amino acids.

The chain has TRBV5-1 and TRBJ2-1; D is undetermined. Trimming cost V 1 base and J 6 bases, with 11 bases left between them. The CDR3 contains 14 residues. CDR1 SGHRS and CDR2 YFSETQ come from the germline V gene. CDR3 sequence (DNA): TGCGCCAGCAGCTTGAATGCGGAGACCAATGAGCAGTTCTTC. This sequence encodes CASSLNAETNEQFF.

The CDR3 spells CASSLRRDAYNEQFF. The CDR3, as DNA: TGTGCCAGCAGCTTACGGCGGGACGCCTACAATGAGCAGTTCTTC. This sequence joins TRBV7-9 and TRBJ2-1; D might be TRBD2 (6 bases). The V gene's germline CDR1 is SEHNR and CDR2 FQNEAQ (reference sequence). This CDR3 is 15 amino acids long. Trimming cost V 2 bases and J 2 bases, with 10 bases left between them.

CDR3 sequence reads: CASLWGTRTDTQYF. DNA for the CDR3: TGTGCCTCCCTTTGGGGGACTAGGACAGATACGCAGTATTTT. The V call is TRBV30, the J call TRBJ2-3, with TRBD2 matching 8 bases. Germline loops: CDR1 GTSNPN, CDR2 SVGIG (reference sequence). The ends lost 7 bases at V and 3 bases at J; junction bases unmatched: 9. CDR3 length: 14 residues.